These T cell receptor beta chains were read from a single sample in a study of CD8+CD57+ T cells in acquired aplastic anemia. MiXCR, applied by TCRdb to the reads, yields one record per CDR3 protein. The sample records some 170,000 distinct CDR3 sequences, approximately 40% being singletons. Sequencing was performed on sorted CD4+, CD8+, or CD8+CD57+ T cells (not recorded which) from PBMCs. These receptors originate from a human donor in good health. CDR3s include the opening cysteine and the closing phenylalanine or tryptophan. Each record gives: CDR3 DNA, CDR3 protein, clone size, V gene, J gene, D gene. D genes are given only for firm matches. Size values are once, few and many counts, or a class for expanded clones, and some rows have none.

DNA: TGTGCCAGCAGACCGAAGGCGGGGGATACGCAGTATTTT; CDR3: CASRPKAGDTQYF; size: once; V: TRBV7-4; J: TRBJ2-3; D: .
DNA: TGCAGTGCTGGAGTAGCTGGGCCCTCCTACGAGCAGTACTTC; CDR3: CSAGVAGPSYEQYF; size: many; V: TRBV20-1; J: TRBJ2-7; D: .
DNA: TGCGCCAGCAGCCGGGGCGCGTCTAATGAAAAACTGTTTTTT; CDR3: CASSRGASNEKLFF; size: many; V: TRBV5-1; J: TRBJ1-4; D: .
DNA: TGTGCCAGTAGTATCAAGGGGCCGGGTGAAGCTTTCTTT; CDR3: CASSIKGPGEAFF; size: .; V: TRBV19; J: TRBJ1-1; D: .
DNA: TGTGCCACCATCCGGGGGGGGACCTATAATTCACCCCTCCACTTT; CDR3: CATIRGGTYNSPLHF; size: few; V: TRBV2; J: TRBJ1-6; D: .
DNA: TGTGCCAGCAGCTTAGCCCCCAGCTACACCTTC; CDR3: CASSLAPSYTF; size: .; V: TRBV7-2; J: TRBJ1-2; D: .
DNA: TGTGCCAGCTCACCACTAGTAGGCTTAAGCCGGGATGATATAGGGCAGTACTTC; CDR3: CASSPLVGLSRDDIGQYF; size: few; V: TRBV18; J: TRBJ2-7; D: .
DNA: TGTGCCAGCAGTTTTATAGGGCAGGGCAATCAGCCCCAGCATTTT; CDR3: CASSFIGQGNQPQHF; size: .; V: TRBV12-3/TRBV12-4; J: TRBJ1-5; D: .
DNA: TGCGCCAGCAGTGAGATCCCGGGGACCCAGTACTTC; CDR3: CASSEIPGTQYF; size: many; V: TRBV10-2; J: TRBJ2-5; D: .
DNA: TGTGTCTCTTCCCGGGACAGAGTCTCCTACGAGCAGTACTTC; CDR3: CVSSRDRVSYEQYF; size: .; V: TRBV6-1; J: TRBJ2-7; D: TRBD1
DNA: TGTGCCAGCAGCCGGGGGCCTCCTAATTCACCCCTCCACTTT; CDR3: CASSRGPPNSPLHF; size: .; V: TRBV7-6; J: TRBJ1-6; D: .
DNA: TGTGCCAGCTCACCGGGCCAGCTAGATACGCAGTATTTT; CDR3: CASSPGQLDTQYF; size: .; V: TRBV18; J: TRBJ2-3; D: .
DNA: TGTGCCAGCAGTTTAAAGGGGGCGAGGACCGGGGAGCCGTTTTTT; CDR3: CASSLKGARTGEPFF; size: .; V: TRBV28; J: TRBJ2-2; D: TRBD1
DNA: TGCGCCAGCAGTGTGGGGCCAGGGGCAAACTATGGCTACACCTTC; CDR3: CASSVGPGANYGYTF; size: .; V: TRBV10-2; J: TRBJ1-2; D: .
DNA: TGCAGTGCTAATACCCTTAAGTCGGGCGATGAGCAGTTCTTC; CDR3: CSANTLKSGDEQFF; size: .; V: TRBV20-1; J: TRBJ2-1; D: .
DNA: TGTGCCAGCAGCTTAGAGTCCACCTCTCACGAGCAGTACTTC; CDR3: CASSLESTSHEQYF; size: many; V: TRBV7-9; J: TRBJ2-7; D: .
DNA: TGTGCCAGCACTACAGGGACCCAAGAGACCCAGTACTTC; CDR3: CASTTGTQETQYF; size: .; V: TRBV2; J: TRBJ2-5; D: .
DNA: TGTGCCAGCCAAGCGGGGAGAACGGCTTTCTTT; CDR3: CASQAGRTAFF; size: .; V: TRBV6-6; J: TRBJ1-1; D: .
DNA: TGCAGTGCTAGAGATATAGGATATGGCTACACCTTC; CDR3: CSARDIGYGYTF; size: many; V: TRBV20-1; J: TRBJ1-2; D: .
DNA: TGTGCCAGCAGCCCTCAACTAGCGGGAGAGACCCAGTACTTC; CDR3: CASSPQLAGETQYF; size: .; V: TRBV7-9; J: TRBJ2-5; D: TRBD2